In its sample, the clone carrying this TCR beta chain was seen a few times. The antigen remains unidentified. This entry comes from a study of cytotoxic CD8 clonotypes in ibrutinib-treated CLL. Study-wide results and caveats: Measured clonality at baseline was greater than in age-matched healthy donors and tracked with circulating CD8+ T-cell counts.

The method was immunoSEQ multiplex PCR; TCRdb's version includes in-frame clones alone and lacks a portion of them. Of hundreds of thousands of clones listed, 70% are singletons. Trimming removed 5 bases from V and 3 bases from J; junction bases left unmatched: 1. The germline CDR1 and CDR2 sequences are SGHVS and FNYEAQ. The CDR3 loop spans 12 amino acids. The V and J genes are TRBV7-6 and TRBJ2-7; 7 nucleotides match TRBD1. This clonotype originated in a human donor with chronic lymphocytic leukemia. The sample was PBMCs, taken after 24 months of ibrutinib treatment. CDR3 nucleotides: TGTGCCAGCAGCCCAGGGGGCTACGAGCAGTACTTC. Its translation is CASSPGGYEQYF. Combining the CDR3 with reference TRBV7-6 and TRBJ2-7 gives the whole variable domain GAGVSQSPRYKVTKRGQDVALRCDPISGHVSLYWYRQALGQGPEFLTYFNYEAQQDKSGLPNDRFSAERPEGSISTLTIQRTEQRDSAMYRCASSPGGYEQYFGPGTRLTVT.